This TCR beta chain was captured by sequencing in a study of cytomegalovirus exposure and HLA in healthy donors. Broader study findings: A later analysis by the authors found several of the most significant clusters apparently linked to common viral pathogens. A missense DCLRE1C variant was associated with V- and J-gene trimming of TCR beta chains in a later analysis, and an independent cohort replicated the association. Cytomegalovirus association was listed for approximately 160 TCR beta chains.

Details on this clone: Its specificity is unknown.

CDR1 and CDR2 from the germline V gene are LNHNV and YYDKDF (reference sequence). CDR3 length: 19 residues. V shed 0 bases and J shed 6 bases, with 25 bases lying between them. PCR used 60 Vbeta primers and 13 Jbeta primers. Some clones are missing from TCRdb's copy, which holds only in-frame ones; the method was immunoSEQ multiplex PCR. The data show about 100,000 clones, about 68% seen once. Sequenced material: PBMCs. This clonotype was sampled from a male donor in good health and CMV-seropositive. V and J are TRBV15 and TRBJ2-3; possibly TRBD2 for D (6 bases). DNA for the CDR3: TGTGCCACCAGCAGAGACATAAACCCCCGGGACTGGAACACGGATACGCAGTATTTT. Translation: CATSRDINPRDWNTDTQYF.